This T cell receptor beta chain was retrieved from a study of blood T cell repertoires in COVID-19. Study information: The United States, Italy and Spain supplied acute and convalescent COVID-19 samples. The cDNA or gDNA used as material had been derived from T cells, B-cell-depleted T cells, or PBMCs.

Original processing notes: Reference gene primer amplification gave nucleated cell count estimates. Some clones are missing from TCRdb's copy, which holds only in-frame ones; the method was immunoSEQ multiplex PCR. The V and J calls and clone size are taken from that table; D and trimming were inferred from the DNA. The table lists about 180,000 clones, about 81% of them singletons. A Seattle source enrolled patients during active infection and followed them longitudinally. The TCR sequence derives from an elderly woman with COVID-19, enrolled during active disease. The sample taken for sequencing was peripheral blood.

DNA for the CDR3: TGCGCCAGCAGCTTTAGCGCGGGAGGGGTCGGGAATGAGCAGTTCTTC. Its protein product is CASSFSAGGVGNEQFF. J is TRBJ2-1 and V is TRBV5-1, with 9 bases fitting TRBD2. This CDR3 has 16 amino acids. Looked up from germline, CDR1 is SGHRS and CDR2 is YFSETQ. With V trimmed by 2 bases and J by 7 bases, 10 bases remained unmatched.